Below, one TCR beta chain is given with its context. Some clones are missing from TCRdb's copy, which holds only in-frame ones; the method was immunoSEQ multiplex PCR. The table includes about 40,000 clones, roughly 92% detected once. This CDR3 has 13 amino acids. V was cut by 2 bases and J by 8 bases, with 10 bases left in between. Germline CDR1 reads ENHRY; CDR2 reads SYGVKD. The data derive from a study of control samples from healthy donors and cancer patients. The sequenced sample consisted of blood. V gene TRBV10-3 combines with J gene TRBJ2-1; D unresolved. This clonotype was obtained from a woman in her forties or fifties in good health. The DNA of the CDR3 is TGTGCCATCAGTGAGCTAGATGATGATGAGCAGTTCTTC. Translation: CAISELDDDEQFF.